Below, 15 T cell receptor beta chains from the same sample are listed, as sequenced in a study of tumor-infiltrating lymphocytes in primary liver carcinoma. Unsorted whole blood supplied the blood RNA, and germline DNA was isolated too. With a constant-region primer, TCR beta cDNA was made from 450 to 550 ng of total RNA. Slightly modified ARM-PCR served as the procedure for the TCR beta libraries. These libraries came from three rounds of nested multiplex PCR. Both of the initial two PCR rounds ran for about 9 cycles and employed TRBV1-TRBV30 forward primers alongside a C-beta reverse primer. Via MiXCR, TCRdb re-called the multiplex PCR reads, giving one row per CDR3 protein. The sample yields 330,000 or so distinct CDR3 sequences, about 65% seen once. Source material: peripheral blood. The receptors stem from a man in his forties or fifties with primary liver carcinoma and hepatitis B virus infection.

Points on this clonotype: This may arise from a read error, as a much more abundant clone is one base away. The V call is TRBV6-1, the J call TRBJ2-6; 9 bases fit TRBD1. Germline V CDR1 and CDR2: MNHNS, SASEGT. CDR3 length equals 16 residues. V shed 8 bases, J shed 2 bases, and the junction held 7 bases outside the gene matches. The CDR3 nucleotides are TGTGCCAGCGGACCCAACAGGGGGCCTGGGGCCAACGTCCTGACTTTC. Its protein is CASGPNRGPGANVLTF.

The chain recombines TRBV6-6 with TRBJ2-5; possibly TRBD2 for D (5 bases). The CDR3 covers 15 residues. V lost 7 bases and J lost 0, with 15 bases in between. Germline V lookup: CDR1 MNHNY, CDR2 SVGAGI (reference sequence). CDR3 DNA: TGTGCCAGCAAGCGGAAGGGCTTGTACCAAGAGACCCAGTACTTC. This encodes CASKRKGLYQETQYF.

A note on this clonotype: At one boundary the junction diverges from the germline segment, which might be a read error. This rearrangement joins TRBV11-2 to TRBJ2-2, with TRBD1 identical over 9 bases. The CDR3 is 19 residues long. Germline V lookup: CDR1 SGHAT, CDR2 FQNNGV. The CDR3 sequence: CASSLVPTGTGLSLGEMFF. In DNA form, the CDR3 reads TGTGCCAGCAGCTTAGTCCCAACGGGGACAGGGTTAAGTTTAGGGGAGATGTTTTTT.

V and J are TRBV7-2 and TRBJ2-7; D is undetermined. The CDR3 is 14 residues long. Germline V gene sequence: CDR1 SGHTA, CDR2 FQGNSA. Trimming took off 3 bases at V and 0 bases at J, with 9 bases between the two ends. The CDR3 protein is CASSFKPSSYEQYF. DNA for the CDR3: TGTGCCAGCAGCTTTAAACCTAGCTCCTACGAGCAGTACTTC.

This clonotype was detected ten times or more. The chain employs TRBV29-1 and TRBJ2-7; maybe TRBD2 (5 bases). This CDR3 has 14 residues. V was cut by 7 bases and J by 4 bases, with 20 bases left in between. Germline lookup yields CDR1 SQVTM and CDR2 ANQGSEA. The DNA of the CDR3 is TGCAGCGCCCGCGAGGGTCCCGAGCTTTACGAGCAGTACTTC. Protein product: CSAREGPELYEQYF.

To note about this clonotype: A much larger clone sits a single nucleotide away, making a read error possible. The chain recombines TRBV6-6 with TRBJ1-6; the match to TRBD1 covers 8 bases. Trimming cost V 4 bases and J 7 bases; bases outside gene matches: 12. Germline CDR1 is MNHNY and CDR2 is SVGAGI (reference sequence). This CDR3 has 17 amino acids. The CDR3 loop reads CASSFGTGSGGNSPLHF. CDR3 coding DNA: TGTGCCAGCAGTTTTGGGACAGGCAGTGGAGGGAATTCACCCCTCCACTTT.

Of note for this clonotype: This may be a read error, as it is one base from a much larger clone. This rearrangement joins TRBV28 to TRBJ1-2, with 7 bases that match TRBD1. The germline gives CDR1 MDHEN, CDR2 SYDVKM. The CDR3 has 13 amino acids. The V gene end was trimmed by 3 bases and the J gene end by 8 bases; junction bases not matched to a gene: 6. The CDR3 bases are TGTGCCAGCAGTTTTGTGGACAGGCTCGGCTACACCTTC. It yields the protein CASSFVDRLGYTF.

Of note for this clonotype: An end of the junction does not agree with germline; a read error may underlie this. V and J are TRBV11-2 and TRBJ2-7; D gene uncertain. The CDR3 is made up of 12 amino acids. The germline CDR1 and CDR2 sequences are SGHAT and FQNNGV. CDR3 region: CASSLEGNEQHF. The CDR3 nucleotides are TGTGCCAGCAGCTTAGAGGGGAATGAGCAGCACTTC.

This rearrangement joins TRBV11-2 to TRBJ2-3; D is ambiguous. CDR3 length equals 15 residues. Trimming took off 4 bases at V and 1 base at J, with 12 bases between the two ends. Germline CDR1 and CDR2: SGHAT and FQNNGV. For the CDR3, the DNA is TGTGCCAGCAGCTCGGCGGACGTGTGCACAGATACGCAGTATTTT. Translating it yields CASSSADVCTDTQYF. The full variable domain, with the rest looked up from reference TRBV11-2 and TRBJ2-3, is EAGVAQSPRYKIIEKRQSVAFWCNPISGHATLYWYQQILGQGPKLLIQFQNNGVVDDSQLPKDRFSAERLKGVDSTLKIQPAKLEDSAVYLCASSSADVCTDTQYFGPGTRLTVL.

As concerns this clonotype: One end of the junction does not line up with germline, which may come from a read error. The V gene is TRBV5-4, the J gene TRBJ2-7, with TRBD2 identical over 7 bases. Germline CDR1 is SGHNT and CDR2 is YYREEE (reference sequence). CDR3 length: 17 amino acids. CDR3 in DNA: TGTCCCAGCAGCCCACGGGGGGTAGCGGGCGATAACTACGAGCAGTACTTC. Protein product: CPSSPRGVAGDNYEQYF.

This clonotype was counted a few times. The chain couples TRBV4-1 to TRBJ2-1; 7 nucleotides line up with TRBD2. V lost 0 bases, J lost 0 bases, and 11 bases stayed unmatched. In germline, CDR1 is MGHRA, CDR2 YSYEKL. This CDR3 is 19 amino acids long. CDR3 bases: TGCGCCAGCAGCCAAGATGCCCCAAGGGGAGGGAACTCCTACAATGAGCAGTTCTTC. Amino acid sequence: CASSQDAPRGGNSYNEQFF.

This clonotype was counted ten times or more. The genes are TRBV29-1 and TRBJ2-7; a possible D gene is TRBD1 (6 bases). CDR1 is SQVTM and CDR2 is ANQGSEA in the germline V gene. The CDR3 has 15 residues. Trimming cost V 7 bases and J 0 bases, with 19 bases left between them. The CDR3 DNA reads as TGCAGCGGCGTTACGCAGGGGCCCAGCTCCTACGAGCAGTACTTC. Encoded protein: CSGVTQGPSSYEQYF.

Comments on this clonotype: Because it lacks the conserved phenylalanine or tryptophan at the end, this CDR3 is likely a read error. The chain uses TRBV14 and TRBJ2-1; no clear D. Germline assignment: CDR1 SGHDN and CDR2 FVKESK. The V and J ends lost 1 base and 12 bases respectively, with 7 bases between them. This CDR3 comprises 11 residues. CDR3 protein: CASSQARRQFV. The CDR3 DNA sequence: TGTGCCAGCAGCCAAGCCCGTCGGCAGTTCGTC.

For this clonotype: The junction departs from germline at one end; a sequencing error may be responsible. CDR3 loop: CDSGLWGPGADTQYF. The DNA of the CDR3 is TGTGATAGTGGTTTGTGGGGACCAGGGGCGGATACGCAGTATTTT. The chain recombines TRBV12-5 with TRBJ2-3; D may be TRBD1 (6 bases). There are 15 residues in the CDR3. CDR1 is LGHNT and CDR2 is FRNRAP in the germline V gene.

A single count supports this clonotype. The genes are TRBV4-2 and TRBJ2-3; D possibly corresponds to TRBD2 (6 bases). V gave up 4 bases and J gave up 5 bases, with 16 bases separating them. CDR1 and CDR2 from the germline V gene are LGHNA and YNFKEQ. CDR3 length: 15 residues. The CDR3 coding sequence is TGTGCCAGCAGCCTTGAGTGGGGAGGAGGAGATACGCAGTATTTT. This encodes CASSLEWGGGDTQYF.